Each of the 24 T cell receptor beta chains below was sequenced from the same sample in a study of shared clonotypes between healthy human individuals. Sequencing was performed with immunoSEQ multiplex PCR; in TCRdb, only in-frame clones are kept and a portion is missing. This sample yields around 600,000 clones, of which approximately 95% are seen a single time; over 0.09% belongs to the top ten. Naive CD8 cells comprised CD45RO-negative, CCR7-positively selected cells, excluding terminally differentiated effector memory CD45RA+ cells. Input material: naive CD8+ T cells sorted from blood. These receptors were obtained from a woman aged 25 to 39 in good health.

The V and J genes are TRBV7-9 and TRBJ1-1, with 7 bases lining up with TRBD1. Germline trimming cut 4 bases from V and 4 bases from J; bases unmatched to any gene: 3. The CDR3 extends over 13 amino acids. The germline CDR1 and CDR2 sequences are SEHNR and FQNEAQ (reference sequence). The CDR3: CASSSYRGTEAFF. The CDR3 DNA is TGTGCCAGCAGCTCTTACAGGGGCACTGAAGCTTTCTTT.

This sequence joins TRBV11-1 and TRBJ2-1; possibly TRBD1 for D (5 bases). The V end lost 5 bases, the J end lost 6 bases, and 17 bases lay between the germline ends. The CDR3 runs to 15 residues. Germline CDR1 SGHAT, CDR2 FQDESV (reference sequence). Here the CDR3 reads CASSHRKGRGNEQFF. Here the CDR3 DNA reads TGTGCCAGCAGCCACAGGAAGGGTCGTGGCAATGAGCAGTTCTTC.

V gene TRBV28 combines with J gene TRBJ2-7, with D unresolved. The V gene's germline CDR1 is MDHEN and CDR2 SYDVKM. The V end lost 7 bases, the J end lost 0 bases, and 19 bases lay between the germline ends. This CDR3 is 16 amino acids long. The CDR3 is CASKPRLAETSYEQYF. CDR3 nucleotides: TGTGCCAGCAAACCACGTCTGGCGGAAACCTCCTACGAGCAGTACTTC.

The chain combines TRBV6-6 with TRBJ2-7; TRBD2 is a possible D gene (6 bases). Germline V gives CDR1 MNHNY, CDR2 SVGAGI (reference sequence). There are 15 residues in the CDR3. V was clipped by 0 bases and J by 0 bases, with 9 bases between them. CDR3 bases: TGTGCCAGCAGTTACTCGGGCGGGACCTCCTACGAGCAGTACTTC. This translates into CASSYSGGTSYEQYF.

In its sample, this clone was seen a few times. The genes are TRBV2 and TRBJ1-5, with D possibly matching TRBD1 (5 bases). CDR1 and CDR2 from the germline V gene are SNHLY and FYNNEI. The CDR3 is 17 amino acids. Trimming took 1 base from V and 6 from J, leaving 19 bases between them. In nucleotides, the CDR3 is TGTGCCAGCAGTGAAGGGGTATCCGTTACAGGCTTTCAGCCCCAGCATTTT. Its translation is CASSEGVSVTGFQPQHF.

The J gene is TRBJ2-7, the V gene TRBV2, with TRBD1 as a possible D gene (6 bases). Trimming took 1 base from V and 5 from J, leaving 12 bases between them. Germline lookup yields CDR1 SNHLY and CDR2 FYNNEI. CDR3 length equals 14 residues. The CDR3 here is CASSEVGGLHEQYF. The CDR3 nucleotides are TGTGCCAGCAGTGAAGTAGGGGGTCTCCACGAGCAGTACTTC.

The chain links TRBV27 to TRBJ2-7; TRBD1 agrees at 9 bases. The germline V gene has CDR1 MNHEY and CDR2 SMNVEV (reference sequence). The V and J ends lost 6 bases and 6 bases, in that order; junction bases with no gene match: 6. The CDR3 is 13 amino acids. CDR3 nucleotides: TGTGCCAGCAGGTTCGGGACAGGGTTCGAGCAGTACTTC. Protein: CASRFGTGFEQYF.

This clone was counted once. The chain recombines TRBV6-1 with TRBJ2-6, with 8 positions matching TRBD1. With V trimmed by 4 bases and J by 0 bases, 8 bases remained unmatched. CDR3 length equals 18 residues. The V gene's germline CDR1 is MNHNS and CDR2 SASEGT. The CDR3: CASSAPGQASSGANVLTF. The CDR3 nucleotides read TGTGCCAGCAGTGCACCGGGACAGGCCAGCTCTGGGGCCAACGTCCTGACTTTC.

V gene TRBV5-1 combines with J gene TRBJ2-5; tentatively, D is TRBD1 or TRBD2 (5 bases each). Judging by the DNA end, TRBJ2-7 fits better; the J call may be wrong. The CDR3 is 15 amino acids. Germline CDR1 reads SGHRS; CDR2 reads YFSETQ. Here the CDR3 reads CASSWDGSSSYEQYF. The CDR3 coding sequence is TGCGCCAGCAGCTGGGACGGCAGCAGCAGCTACGAGCAGTACTTC.

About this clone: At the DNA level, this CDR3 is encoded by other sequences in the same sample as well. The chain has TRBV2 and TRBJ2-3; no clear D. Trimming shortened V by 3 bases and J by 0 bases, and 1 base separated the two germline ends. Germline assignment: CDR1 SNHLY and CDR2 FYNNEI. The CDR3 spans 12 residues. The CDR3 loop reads CASSDSTDTQYF. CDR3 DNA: TGTGCCAGCAGTGACAGCACAGATACGCAGTATTTT.

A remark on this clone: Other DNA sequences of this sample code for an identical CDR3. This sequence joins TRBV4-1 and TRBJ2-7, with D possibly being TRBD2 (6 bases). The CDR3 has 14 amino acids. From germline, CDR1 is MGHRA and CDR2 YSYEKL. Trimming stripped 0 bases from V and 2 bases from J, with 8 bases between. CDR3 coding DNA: TGCGCCAGCAGCCAAGATCCGGGGGCCTACGAGCAGTACTTC. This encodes CASSQDPGAYEQYF.

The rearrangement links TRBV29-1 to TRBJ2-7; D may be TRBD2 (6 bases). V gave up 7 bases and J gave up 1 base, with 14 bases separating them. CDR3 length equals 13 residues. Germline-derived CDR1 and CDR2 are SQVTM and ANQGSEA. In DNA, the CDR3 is TGCAGCGCGACCGGGACTTATTCCTACGAGCAGTACTTC. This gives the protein CSATGTYSYEQYF.

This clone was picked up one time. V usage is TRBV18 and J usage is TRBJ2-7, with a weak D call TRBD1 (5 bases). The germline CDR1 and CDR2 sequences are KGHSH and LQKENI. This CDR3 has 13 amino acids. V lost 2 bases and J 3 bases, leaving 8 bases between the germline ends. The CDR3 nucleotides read TGTGCCAGCTCACCAGAGACAGACTACGAGCAGTACTTC. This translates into CASSPETDYEQYF.

CDR3 amino acids: CASSALTGGNTEAFF. The CDR3, as DNA: TGTGCCAGCAGCGCACTCACCGGGGGGAACACTGAAGCTTTCTTT. The V call is TRBV5-4, the J call TRBJ1-1, with a weak D call TRBD1 (5 bases). CDR3 size: 15 residues. Germline assignment: CDR1 SGHNT and CDR2 YYREEE (reference sequence). Trimming pared 4 bases from V and 1 base from J, leaving 14 bases between.

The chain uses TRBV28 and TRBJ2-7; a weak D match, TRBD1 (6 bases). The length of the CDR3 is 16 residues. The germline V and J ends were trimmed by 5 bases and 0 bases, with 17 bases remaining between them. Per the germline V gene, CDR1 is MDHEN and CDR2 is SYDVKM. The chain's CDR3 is CASSDTGLPFSYEQYF. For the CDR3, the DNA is TGTGCCAGCAGTGATACAGGGTTGCCATTCTCCTACGAGCAGTACTTC.

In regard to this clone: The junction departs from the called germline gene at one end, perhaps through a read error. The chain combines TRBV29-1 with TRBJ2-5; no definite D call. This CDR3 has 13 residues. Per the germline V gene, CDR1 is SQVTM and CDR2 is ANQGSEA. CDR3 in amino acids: CSVEVGSQGTQYF. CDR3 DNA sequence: TGCAGCGTTGAAGTGGGCAGCCAAGGGACCCAGTACTTC. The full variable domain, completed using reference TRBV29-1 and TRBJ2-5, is SAVISQKPSRDICQRGTSLTIQCQVDSQVTMMFWYRQQPGQSLTLIATANQGSEATYESGFVIDKFPISRPNLTFSTLTVSNMSPEDSSIYLCSVEVGSQGTQYFGPGTRLLVL.

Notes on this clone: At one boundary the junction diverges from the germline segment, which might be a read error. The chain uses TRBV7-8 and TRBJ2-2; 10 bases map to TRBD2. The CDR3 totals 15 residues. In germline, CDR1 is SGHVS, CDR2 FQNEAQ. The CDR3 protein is CASSLAGVNTGELFF. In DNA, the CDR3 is TGTGCCAGCAGCCTAGCGGGAGTGAACACCGGGGAGCTGTTTTTT.

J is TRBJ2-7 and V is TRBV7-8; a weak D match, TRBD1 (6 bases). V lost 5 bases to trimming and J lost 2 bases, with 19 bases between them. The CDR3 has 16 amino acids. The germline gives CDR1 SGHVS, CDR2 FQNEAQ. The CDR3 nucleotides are TGTGCCAGCAGCCCATGGACAGAGACGAATACCTACGAGCAGTACTTC. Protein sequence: CASSPWTETNTYEQYF. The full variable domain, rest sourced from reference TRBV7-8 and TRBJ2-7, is GAGVSQSPRYKVAKRGQDVALRCDPISGHVSLFWYQQALGQGPEFLTYFQNEAQLDKSGLPSDRFFAERPEGSVSTLKIQRTQQEDSAVYLCASSPWTETNTYEQYFGPGTRLTVT.

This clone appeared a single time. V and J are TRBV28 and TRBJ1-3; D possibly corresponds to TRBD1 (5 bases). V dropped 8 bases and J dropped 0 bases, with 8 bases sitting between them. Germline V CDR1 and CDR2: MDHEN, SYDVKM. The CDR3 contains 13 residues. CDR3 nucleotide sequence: TGTGCCAGCGCAGGGTACTCTGGAAACACCATATATTTT. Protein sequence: CASAGYSGNTIYF. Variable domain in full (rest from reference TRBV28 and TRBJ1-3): DVKVTQSSRYLVKRTGEKVFLECVQDMDHENMFWYRQDPGLGLRLIYFSYDVKMKEKGDIPEGYSVSREKKERFSLILESASTNQTSMYLCASAGYSGNTIYFGEGSWLTVV.

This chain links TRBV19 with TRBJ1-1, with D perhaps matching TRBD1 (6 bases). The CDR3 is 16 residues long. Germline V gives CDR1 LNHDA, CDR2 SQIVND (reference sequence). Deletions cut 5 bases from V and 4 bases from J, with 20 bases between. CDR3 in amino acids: CASSPMGTSPPTEAFF. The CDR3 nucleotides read TGTGCCAGTAGTCCCATGGGGACATCGCCCCCCACTGAAGCTTTCTTT.

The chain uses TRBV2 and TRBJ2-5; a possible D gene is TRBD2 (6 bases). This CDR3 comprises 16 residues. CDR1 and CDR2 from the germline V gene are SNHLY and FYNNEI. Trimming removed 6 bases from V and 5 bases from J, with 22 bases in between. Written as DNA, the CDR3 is TGTGCCAGCAGCGGACCGGGGGAAGGTTTGGGGGAGACCCAGTACTTC. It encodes CASSGPGEGLGETQYF.

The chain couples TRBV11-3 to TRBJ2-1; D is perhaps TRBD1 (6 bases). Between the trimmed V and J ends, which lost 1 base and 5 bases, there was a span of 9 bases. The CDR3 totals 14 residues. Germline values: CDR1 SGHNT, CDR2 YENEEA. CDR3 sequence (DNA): TGTGCCAGCAGCTTAGCCCCAGGGGACAATGAGCAGTTCTTC. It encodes CASSLAPGDNEQFF. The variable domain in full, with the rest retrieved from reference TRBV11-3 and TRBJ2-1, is EAGVVQSPRYKIIEKKQPVAFWCNPISGHNTLYWYLQNLGQGPELLIRYENEEAVDDSQLPKDRFSAERLKGVDSTLKIQPAELGDSAVYLCASSLAPGDNEQFFGPGTRLTVL.

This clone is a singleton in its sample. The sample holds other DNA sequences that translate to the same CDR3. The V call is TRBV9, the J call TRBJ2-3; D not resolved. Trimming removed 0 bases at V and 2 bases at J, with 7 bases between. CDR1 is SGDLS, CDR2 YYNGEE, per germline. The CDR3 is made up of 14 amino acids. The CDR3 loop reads CASSVAGSTDTQYF. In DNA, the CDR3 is TGTGCCAGCAGCGTAGCGGGCTCCACAGATACGCAGTATTTT.

The CDR3 region has the DNA TGTGCCAGCAGTTTATTTGCCGGGAGCACAGATACGCAGTATTTT. Its protein product is CASSLFAGSTDTQYF. This chain joins TRBV27 and TRBJ2-3, with no clear D. Germline lookup yields CDR1 MNHEY and CDR2 SMNVEV (reference sequence). The CDR3 is 15 residues long. The V end lost 1 base, the J end lost 0 bases, and 8 bases lay between the germline ends.